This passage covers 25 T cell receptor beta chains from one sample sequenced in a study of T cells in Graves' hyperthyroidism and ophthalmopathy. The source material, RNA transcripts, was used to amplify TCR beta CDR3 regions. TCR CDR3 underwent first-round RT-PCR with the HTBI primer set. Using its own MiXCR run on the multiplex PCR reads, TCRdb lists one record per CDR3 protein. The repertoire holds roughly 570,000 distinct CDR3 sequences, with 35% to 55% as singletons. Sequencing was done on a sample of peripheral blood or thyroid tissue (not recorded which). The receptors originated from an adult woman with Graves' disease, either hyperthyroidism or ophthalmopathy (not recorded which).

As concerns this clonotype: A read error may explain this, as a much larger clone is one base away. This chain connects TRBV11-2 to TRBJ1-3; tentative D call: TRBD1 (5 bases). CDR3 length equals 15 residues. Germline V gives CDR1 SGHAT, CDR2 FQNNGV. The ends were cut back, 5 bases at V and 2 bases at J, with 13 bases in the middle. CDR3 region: CASSDQGTPGNTIYF. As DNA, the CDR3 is TGTGCCAGCAGCGACCAAGGGACCCCTGGAAACACCATATATTTT.

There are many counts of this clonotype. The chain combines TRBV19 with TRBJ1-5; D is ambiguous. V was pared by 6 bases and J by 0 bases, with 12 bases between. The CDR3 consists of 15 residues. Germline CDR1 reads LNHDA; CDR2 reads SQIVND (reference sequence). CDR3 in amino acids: CASSLRSFSNQPQHF. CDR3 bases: TGTGCCAGTAGCTTGAGATCTTTTAGCAATCAGCCCCAGCATTTT.

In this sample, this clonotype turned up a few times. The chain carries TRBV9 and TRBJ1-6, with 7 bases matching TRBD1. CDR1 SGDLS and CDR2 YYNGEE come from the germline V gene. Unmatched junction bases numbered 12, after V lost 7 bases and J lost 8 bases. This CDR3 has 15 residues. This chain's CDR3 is CASSPIGQDDSPLHF. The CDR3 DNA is TGTGCCAGCTCACCAATAGGACAGGATGATTCACCCCTCCACTTT.

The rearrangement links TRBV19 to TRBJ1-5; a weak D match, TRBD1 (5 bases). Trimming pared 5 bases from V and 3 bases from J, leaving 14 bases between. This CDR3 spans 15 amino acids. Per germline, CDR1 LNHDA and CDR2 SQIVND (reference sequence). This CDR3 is CASSARDRFNQPQHF. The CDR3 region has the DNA TGTGCCAGTAGTGCGCGGGACCGCTTCAATCAGCCCCAGCATTTT.

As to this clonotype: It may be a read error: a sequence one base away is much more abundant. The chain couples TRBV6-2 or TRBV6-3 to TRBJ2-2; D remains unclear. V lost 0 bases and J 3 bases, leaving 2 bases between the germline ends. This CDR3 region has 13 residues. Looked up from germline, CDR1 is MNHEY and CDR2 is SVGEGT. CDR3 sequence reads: CASSYSHTGELFF. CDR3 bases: TGTGCCAGCAGTTACTCCCACACCGGGGAGCTGTTTTTT.

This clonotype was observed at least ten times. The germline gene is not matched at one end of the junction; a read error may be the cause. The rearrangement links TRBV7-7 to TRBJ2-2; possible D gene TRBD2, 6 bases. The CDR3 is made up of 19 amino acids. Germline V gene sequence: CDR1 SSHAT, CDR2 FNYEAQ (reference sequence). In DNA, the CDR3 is TGTGCTAGCAGCTTAGGGGCTAGCGTCATACACTCGAACACCGGGGAGCTGTTTTTT. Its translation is CASSLGASVIHSNTGELFF.

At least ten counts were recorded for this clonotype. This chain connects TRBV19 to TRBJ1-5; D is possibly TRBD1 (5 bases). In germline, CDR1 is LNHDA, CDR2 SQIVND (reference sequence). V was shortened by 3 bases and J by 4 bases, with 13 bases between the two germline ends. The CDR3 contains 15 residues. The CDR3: CASSIPGLLNQPQHF. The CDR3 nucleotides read TGTGCCAGTAGTATTCCGGGACTGCTGAATCAGCCCCAGCATTTT.

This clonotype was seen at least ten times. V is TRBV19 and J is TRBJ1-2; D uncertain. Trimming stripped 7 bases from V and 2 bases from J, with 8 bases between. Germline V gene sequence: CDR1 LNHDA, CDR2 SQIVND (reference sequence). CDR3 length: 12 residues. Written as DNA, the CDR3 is TGTGCCAGTACTGAAGTCAACTATGGCTACACCTTC. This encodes CASTEVNYGYTF. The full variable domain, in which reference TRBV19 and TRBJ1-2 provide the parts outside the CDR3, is DGGITQSPKYLFRKEGQNVTLSCEQNLNHDAMYWYRQDPGQGLRLIYYSQIVNDFQKGDIAEGYSVSREKKESFPLTVTSAQKNPTAFYLCASTEVNYGYTFGSGTRLTVV.

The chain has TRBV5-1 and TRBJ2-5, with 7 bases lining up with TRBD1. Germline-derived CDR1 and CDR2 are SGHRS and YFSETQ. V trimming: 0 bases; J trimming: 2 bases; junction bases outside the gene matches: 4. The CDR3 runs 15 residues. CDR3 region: CASSLDQGDQETQYF. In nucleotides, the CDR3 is TGCGCCAGCAGCTTGGACCAGGGGGATCAAGAGACCCAGTACTTC.

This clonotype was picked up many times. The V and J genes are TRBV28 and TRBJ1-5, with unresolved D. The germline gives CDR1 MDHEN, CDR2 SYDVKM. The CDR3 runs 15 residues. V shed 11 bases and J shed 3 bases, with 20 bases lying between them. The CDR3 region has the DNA TGTGCCCACAGCACCTACAGAACCCCCAATCAGCCCCAGCATTTT. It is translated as CAHSTYRTPNQPQHF.

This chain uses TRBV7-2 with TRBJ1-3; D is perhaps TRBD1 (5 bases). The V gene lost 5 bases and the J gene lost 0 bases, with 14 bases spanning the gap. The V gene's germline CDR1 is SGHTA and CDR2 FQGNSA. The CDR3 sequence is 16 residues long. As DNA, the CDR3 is TGTGCCAGCAGCCCTGCCGGGGCTGACTCTGGAAACACCATATATTTT. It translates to CASSPAGADSGNTIYF. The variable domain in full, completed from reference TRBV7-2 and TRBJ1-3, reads GAGVSQSPSNKVTEKGKDVELRCDPISGHTALYWYRQSLGQGLEFLIYFQGNSAPDKSGLPSDRFSAERTGGSVSTLTIQRTQQEDSAVYLCASSPAGADSGNTIYFGEGSWLTVV.

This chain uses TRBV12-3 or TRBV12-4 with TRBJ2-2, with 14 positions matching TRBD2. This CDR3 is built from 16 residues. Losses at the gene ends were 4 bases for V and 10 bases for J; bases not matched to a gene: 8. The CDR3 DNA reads TGTGCCAGCAGTTCCCCGGGACTAGCGGGAGAAGCGGAGCTGTTTTTT. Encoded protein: CASSSPGLAGEAELFF.

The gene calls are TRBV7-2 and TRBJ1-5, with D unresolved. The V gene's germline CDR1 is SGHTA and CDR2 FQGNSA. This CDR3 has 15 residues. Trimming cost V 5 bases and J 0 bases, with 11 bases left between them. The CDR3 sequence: CASSEGRFSNQPQHF. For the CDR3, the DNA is TGTGCCAGCAGCGAGGGAAGGTTTAGCAATCAGCCCCAGCATTTT.

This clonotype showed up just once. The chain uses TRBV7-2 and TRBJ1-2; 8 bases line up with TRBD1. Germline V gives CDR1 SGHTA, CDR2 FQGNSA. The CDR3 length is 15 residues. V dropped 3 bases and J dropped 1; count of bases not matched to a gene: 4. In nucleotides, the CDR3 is TGTGCCAGCAGCTTGGAGACAGGGGATAACTATGGCTACACCTTC. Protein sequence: CASSLETGDNYGYTF.

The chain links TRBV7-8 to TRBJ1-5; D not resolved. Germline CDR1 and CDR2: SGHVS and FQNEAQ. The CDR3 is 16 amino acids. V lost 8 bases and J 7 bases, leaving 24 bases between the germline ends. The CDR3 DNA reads TGTGCCAGCGGCATAGCGGGAGGGATAGGTGAGCAGCCCCAGCATTTT. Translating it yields CASGIAGGIGEQPQHF. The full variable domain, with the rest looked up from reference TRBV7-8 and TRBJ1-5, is GAGVSQSPRYKVAKRGQDVALRCDPISGHVSLFWYQQALGQGPEFLTYFQNEAQLDKSGLPSDRFFAERPEGSVSTLKIQRTQQEDSAVYLCASGIAGGIGEQPQHFGDGTRLSIL.

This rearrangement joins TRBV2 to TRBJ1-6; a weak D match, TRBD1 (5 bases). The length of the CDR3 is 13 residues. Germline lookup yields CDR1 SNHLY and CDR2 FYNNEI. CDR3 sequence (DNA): TGTGCTAGACGGGGCAGGGTCAATTCACCCCTCCACTTT. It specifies CARRGRVNSPLHF.

CDR3: CSARGIAGDYEQYF. CDR3 bases: TGCAGTGCTAGAGGTATAGCGGGAGACTACGAGCAGTACTTC. V usage is TRBV20-1 and J usage is TRBJ2-7; 9 bases are a match to TRBD2. The CDR3 has 14 amino acids. Germline V gives CDR1 DFQATT, CDR2 SNEGSKA (reference sequence). The ends lost 1 base at V and 3 bases at J; junction bases unmatched: 4.

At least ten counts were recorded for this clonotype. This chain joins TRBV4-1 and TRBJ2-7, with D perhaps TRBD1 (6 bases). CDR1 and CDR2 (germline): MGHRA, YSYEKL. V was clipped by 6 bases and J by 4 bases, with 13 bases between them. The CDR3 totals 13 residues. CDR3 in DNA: TGCGCCAGCAGTTCAGGGGTGAGTTACGAGCAGTACTTC. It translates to CASSSGVSYEQYF.

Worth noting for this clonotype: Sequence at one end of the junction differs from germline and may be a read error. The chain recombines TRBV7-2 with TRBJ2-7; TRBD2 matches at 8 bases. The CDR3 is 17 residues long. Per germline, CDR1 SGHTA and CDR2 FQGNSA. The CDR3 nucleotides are TGCGCCAGCAGCCCCTCCGTTGGCCTAGCGGGTAGGAGCGAGCAGTACTTC. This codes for CASSPSVGLAGRSEQYF.

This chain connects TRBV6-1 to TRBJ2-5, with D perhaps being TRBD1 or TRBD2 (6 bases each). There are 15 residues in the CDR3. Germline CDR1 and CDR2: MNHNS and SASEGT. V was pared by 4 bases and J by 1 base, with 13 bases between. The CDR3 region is CASSVVGGRQETQYF. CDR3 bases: TGTGCCAGCAGTGTGGTAGGGGGGCGCCAAGAGACCCAGTACTTC.

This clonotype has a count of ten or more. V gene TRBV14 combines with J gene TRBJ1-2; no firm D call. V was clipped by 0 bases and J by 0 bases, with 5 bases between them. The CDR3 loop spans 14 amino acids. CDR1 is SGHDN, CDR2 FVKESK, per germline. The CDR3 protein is CASSQDGANYGYTF. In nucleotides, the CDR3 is TGTGCCAGCAGCCAAGACGGGGCTAACTATGGCTACACCTTC.

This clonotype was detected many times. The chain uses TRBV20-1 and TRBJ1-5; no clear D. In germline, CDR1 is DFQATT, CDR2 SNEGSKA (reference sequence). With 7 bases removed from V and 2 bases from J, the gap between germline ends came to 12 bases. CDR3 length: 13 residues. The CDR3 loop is CSVGGKGNQPQHF. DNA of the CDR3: TGCAGTGTAGGAGGCAAGGGCAATCAGCCCCAGCATTTT.

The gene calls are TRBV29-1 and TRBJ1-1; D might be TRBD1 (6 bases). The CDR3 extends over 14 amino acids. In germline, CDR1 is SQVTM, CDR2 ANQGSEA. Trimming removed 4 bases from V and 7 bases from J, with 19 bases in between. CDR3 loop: CSVADTSNRDEAFF. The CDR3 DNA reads TGCAGCGTTGCGGACACCTCGAACAGGGATGAAGCTTTCTTT.

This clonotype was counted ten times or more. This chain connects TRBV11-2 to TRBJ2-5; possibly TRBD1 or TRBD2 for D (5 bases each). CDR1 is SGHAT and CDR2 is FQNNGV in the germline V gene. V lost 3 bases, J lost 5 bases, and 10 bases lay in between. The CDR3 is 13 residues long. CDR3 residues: CASSFQGRETQYF. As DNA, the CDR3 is TGTGCCAGCAGCTTTCAGGGACGGGAGACCCAGTACTTC.

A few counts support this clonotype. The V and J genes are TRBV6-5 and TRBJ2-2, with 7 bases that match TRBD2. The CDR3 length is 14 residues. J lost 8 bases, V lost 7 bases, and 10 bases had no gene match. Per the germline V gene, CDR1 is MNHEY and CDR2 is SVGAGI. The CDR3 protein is CASNLVAGAGELFF. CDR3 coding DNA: TGTGCCAGCAATCTCGTGGCGGGAGCAGGGGAGCTGTTTTTT.